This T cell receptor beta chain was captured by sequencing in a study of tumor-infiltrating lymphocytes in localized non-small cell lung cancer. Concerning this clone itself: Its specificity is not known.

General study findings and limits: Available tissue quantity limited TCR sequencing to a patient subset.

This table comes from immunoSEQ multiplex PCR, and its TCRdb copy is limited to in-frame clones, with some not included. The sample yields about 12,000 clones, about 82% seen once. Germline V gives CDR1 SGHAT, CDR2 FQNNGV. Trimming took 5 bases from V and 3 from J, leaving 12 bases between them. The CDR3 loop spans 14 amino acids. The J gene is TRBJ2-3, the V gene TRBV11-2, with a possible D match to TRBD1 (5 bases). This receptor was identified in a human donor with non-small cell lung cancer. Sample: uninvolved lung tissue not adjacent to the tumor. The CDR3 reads CASSLDRQTDTQYF. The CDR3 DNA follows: TGTGCCAGCAGCCTCGACAGACAAACAGATACGCAGTATTTT. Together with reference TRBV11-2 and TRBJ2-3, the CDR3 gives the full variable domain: EAGVAQSPRYKIIEKRQSVAFWCNPISGHATLYWYQQILGQGPKLLIQFQNNGVVDDSQLPKDRFSAERLKGVDSTLKIQPAKLEDSAVYLCASSLDRQTDTQYFGPGTRLTVL.